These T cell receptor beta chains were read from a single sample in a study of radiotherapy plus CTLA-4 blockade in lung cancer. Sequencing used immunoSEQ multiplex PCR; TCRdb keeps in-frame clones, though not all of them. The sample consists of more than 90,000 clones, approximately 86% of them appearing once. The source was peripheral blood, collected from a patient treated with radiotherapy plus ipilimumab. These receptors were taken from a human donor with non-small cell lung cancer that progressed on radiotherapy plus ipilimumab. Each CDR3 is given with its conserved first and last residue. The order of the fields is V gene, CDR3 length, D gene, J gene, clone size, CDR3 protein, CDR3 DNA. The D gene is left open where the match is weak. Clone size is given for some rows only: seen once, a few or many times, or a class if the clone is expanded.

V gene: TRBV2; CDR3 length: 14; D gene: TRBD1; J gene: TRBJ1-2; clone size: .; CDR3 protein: CASRAGTGGHGYTF; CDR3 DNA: TGTGCCAGCAGGGCCGGGACAGGGGGCCATGGCTACACCTTC
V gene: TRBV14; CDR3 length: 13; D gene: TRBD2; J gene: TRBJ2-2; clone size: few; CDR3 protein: CASSGTRSGELFF; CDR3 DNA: TGTGCCAGTAGCGGGACTAGGAGCGGGGAGCTGTTTTTT
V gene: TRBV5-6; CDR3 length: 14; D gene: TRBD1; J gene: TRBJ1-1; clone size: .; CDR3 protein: CASSLFGTDTEAFF; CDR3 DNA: TGTGCCAGCAGCTTATTCGGGACAGACACTGAAGCTTTCTTT
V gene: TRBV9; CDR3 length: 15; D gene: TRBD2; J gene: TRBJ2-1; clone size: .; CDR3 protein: CASSVFSSGTGEQFF; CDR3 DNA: TGTGCCAGCAGCGTTTTCTCTAGCGGGACCGGTGAGCAGTTCTTC
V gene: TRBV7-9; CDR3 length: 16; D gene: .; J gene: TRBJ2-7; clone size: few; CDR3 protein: CASSPGSPLLGYEQYF; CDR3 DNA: TGTGCCAGCAGCCCAGGTAGTCCTTTACTTGGGTACGAGCAGTACTTC
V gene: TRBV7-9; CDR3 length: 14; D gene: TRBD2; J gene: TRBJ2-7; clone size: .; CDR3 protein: CASSLSGPTYEQYF; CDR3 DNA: TGTGCCAGCAGCCTTAGCGGGCCAACCTACGAGCAGTACTTC
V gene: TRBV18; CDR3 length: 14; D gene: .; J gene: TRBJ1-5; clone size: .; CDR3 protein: CASSREFSNQPQHF; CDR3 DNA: TGTGCCAGCTCACGAGAGTTTAGCAATCAGCCCCAGCATTTT
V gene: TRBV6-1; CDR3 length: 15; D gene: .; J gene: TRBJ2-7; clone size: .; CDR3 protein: CASRPDLIRSYEQYF; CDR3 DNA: TGTGCCAGCAGACCCGACTTGATTCGCTCCTACGAGCAGTACTTC
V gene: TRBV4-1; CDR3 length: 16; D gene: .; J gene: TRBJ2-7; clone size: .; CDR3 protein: CASSQGRGGISYEQYF; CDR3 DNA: TGCGCCAGCAGCCAAGGCAGAGGGGGTATCTCCTACGAGCAGTACTTC
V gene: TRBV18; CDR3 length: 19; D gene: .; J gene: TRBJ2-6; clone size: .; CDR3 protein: CASSGIYTGKGTGANVLTF; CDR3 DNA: TGTGCCAGCTCAGGGATTTATACAGGGAAGGGTACTGGGGCCAACGTCCTGACTTTC
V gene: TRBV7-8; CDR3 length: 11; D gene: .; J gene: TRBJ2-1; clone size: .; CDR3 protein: CTSSPYNEQFF; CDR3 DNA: TGTACCAGCAGCCCATACAATGAGCAGTTCTTC
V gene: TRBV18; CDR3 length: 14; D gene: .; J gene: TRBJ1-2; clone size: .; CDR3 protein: CASSPPRTSYGYTF; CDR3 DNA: TGTGCCAGCTCACCACCGAGGACCTCCTATGGCTACACCTTC
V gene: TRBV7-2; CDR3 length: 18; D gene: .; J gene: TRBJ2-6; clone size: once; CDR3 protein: CASSQDVAARSGANVLTF; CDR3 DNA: TGTGCCAGCAGTCAAGACGTAGCGGCCCGCTCTGGGGCCAACGTCCTGACTTTC
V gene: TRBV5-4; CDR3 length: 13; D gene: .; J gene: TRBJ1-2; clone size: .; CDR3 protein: CASSLRSSDGYTF; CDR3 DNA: TGTGCCAGCAGCTTGCGGAGTAGCGATGGCTACACCTTC
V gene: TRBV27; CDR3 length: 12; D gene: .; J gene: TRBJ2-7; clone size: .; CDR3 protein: CASSLWGDEQYF; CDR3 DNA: TGTGCCAGCAGTTTATGGGGGGACGAGCAGTACTTC
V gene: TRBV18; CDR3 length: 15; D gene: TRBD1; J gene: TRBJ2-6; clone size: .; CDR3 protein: CASSIGQAGANVLTF; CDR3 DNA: TGTGCCAGCTCAATCGGACAGGCTGGGGCCAACGTCCTGACTTTC
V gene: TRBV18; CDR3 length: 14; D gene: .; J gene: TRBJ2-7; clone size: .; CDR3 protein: CASSPGTDSYEQYF; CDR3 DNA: TGTGCCAGCTCACCCGGGACTGATAGCTACGAGCAGTACTTC
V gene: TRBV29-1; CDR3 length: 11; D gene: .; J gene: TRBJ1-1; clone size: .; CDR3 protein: CSVEQGPEAFF; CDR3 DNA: TGCAGCGTTGAACAGGGACCTGAAGCTTTCTTT
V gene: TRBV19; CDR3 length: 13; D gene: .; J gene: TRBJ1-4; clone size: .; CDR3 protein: CASAQDTNEKLFF; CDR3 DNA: TGTGCCAGTGCACAGGATACTAATGAAAAACTGTTTTTT
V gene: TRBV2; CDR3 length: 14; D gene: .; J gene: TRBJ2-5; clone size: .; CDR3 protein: CASRKGGNQETQYF; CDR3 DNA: TGTGCCAGCAGGAAAGGTGGGAATCAAGAGACCCAGTACTTC
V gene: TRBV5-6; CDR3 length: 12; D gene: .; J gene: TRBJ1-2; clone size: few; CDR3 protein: CASSFMDGYYTF; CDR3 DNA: TGTGCCAGCAGCTTCATGGACGGATACTACACCTTC
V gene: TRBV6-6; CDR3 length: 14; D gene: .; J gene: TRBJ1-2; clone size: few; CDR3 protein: CASSYPLDSYGYTF; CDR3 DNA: TGTGCCAGCAGTTACCCCCTCGACAGTTATGGCTACACCTTC
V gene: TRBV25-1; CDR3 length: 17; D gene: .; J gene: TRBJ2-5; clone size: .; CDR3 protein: CASSEYREGAMGETQYF; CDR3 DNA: TGTGCCAGCAGTGAATATCGGGAGGGGGCAATGGGAGAGACCCAGTACTTC
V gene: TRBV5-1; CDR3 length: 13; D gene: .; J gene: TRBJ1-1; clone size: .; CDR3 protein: CATAPDRNTEAFF; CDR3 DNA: TGCGCCACCGCACCGGACAGGAACACTGAAGCTTTCTTT
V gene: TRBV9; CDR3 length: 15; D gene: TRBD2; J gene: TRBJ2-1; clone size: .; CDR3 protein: CASSATSAQEGEQFF; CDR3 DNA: TGTGCCAGCAGCGCGACTAGCGCCCAGGAGGGTGAGCAGTTCTTC
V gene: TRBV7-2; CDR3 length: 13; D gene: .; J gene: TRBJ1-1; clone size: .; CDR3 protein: CASSFESDSTAFF; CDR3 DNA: TGTGCCAGCAGCTTCGAGTCTGATTCCACAGCTTTCTTT
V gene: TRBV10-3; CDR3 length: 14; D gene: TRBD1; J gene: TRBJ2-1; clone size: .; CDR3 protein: CAITGTGAYNEQFF; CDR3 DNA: TGTGCCATTACCGGGACAGGGGCCTACAATGAGCAGTTCTTC
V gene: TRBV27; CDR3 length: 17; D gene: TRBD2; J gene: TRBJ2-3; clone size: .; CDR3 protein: CASSLSASGRGTDTQYF; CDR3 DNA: TGTGCCAGCAGTTTATCGGCTAGCGGGAGGGGTACAGATACGCAGTATTTT
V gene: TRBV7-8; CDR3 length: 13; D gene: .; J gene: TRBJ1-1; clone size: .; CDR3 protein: CASSLDRLTEAFF; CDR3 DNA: TGTGCCAGCAGCTTAGACAGGTTAACTGAAGCTTTCTTT
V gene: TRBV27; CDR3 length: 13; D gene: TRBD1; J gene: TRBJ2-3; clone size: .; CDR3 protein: CASRTGGDPGQYF; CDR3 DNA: TGTGCCAGTAGGACAGGGGGTGATCCCGGGCAGTATTTT
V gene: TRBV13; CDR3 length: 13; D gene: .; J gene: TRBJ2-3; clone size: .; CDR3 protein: CASSLTLWDTQYF; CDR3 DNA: TGTGCCAGCAGCTTGACGCTGTGGGATACGCAGTATTTT
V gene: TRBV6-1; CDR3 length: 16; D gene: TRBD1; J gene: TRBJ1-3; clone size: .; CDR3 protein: CASSELGQGRGNTIYF; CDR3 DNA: TGTGCCAGCAGCGAACTCGGACAGGGAAGAGGAAACACCATATATTTT
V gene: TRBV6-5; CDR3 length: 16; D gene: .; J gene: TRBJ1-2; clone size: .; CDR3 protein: CASSFKDLADSGGYTF; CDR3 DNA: TGTGCCAGCAGTTTCAAGGACCTTGCGGACTCTGGGGGCTACACCTTC
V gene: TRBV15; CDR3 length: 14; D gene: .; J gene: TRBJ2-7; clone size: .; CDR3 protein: CATRESSGSYEQYF; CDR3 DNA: TGTGCCACCAGAGAATCCAGCGGGTCCTACGAGCAGTACTTC
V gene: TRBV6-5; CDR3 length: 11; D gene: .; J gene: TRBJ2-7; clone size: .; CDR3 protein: CASSLVYEQYF; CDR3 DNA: TGTGCCAGCAGCCTAGTGTACGAGCAGTACTTC
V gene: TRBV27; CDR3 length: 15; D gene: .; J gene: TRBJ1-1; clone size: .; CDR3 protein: CASSSPALMNTEAFF; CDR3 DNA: TGTGCCAGCAGTTCCCCCGCGCTTATGAACACTGAAGCTTTCTTT
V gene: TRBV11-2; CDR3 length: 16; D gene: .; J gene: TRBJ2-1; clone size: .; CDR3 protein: CASSLVSSSSYNEQFF; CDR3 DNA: TGTGCCAGCAGCTTAGTGAGTTCGAGCTCCTACAATGAGCAGTTCTTC
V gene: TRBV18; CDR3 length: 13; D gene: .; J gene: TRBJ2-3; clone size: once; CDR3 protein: CASSTISTDTQYF; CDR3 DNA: TGTGCCAGCTCAACCATTAGCACAGATACGCAGTATTTT
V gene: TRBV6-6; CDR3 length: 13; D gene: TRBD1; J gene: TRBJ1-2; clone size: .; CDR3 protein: CASTSGGGWGYTF; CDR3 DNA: TGTGCCAGCACCTCGGGAGGGGGCTGGGGCTACACCTTC
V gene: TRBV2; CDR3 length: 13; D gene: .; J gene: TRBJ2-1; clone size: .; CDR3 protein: CASSRGWGNEQFF; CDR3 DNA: TGTGCCAGCAGTAGGGGCTGGGGTAATGAGCAGTTCTTC
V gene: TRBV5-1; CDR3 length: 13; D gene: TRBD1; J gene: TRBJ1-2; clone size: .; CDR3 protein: CASSLETGPGYTF; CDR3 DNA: TGCGCCAGCAGCTTGGAGACAGGGCCCGGCTACACCTTC
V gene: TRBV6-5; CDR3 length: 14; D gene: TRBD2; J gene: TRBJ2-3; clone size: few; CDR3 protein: CATKTGGFTDTQYF; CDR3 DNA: TGTGCCACCAAAACGGGAGGGTTCACAGATACGCAGTATTTT
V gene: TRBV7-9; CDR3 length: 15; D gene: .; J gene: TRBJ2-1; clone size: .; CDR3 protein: CASSLSGDTYNEQFF; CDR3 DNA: TGTGCCAGCAGCTTAAGTGGTGATACCTACAATGAGCAGTTCTTC
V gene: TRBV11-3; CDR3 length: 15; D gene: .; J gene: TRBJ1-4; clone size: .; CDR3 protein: CASSLGTGLNEKLFF; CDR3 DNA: TGTGCCAGCAGCTTAGGAACAGGACTTAATGAAAAACTGTTTTTT
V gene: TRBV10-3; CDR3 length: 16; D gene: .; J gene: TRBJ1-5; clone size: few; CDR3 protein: CAISESLTDINQPQHF; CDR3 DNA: TGTGCCATCAGTGAGTCTCTCACGGACATCAATCAGCCCCAGCATTTT
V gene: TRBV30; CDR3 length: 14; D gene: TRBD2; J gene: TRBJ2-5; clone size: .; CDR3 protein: CAWSGVLAGETQYF; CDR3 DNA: TGTGCCTGGAGCGGGGTACTAGCGGGGGAGACCCAGTACTTC
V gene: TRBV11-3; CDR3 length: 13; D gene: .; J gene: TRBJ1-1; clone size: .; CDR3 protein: CASSLGQFHPAFF; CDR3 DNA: TGTGCCAGCAGCTTAGGGCAGTTCCACCCGGCTTTCTTT
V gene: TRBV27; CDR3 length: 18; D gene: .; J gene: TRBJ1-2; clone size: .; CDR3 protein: CASRHKPPTGTPNYGYTF; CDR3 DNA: TGTGCCAGCAGACACAAACCCCCCACGGGTACGCCTAACTATGGCTACACCTTC
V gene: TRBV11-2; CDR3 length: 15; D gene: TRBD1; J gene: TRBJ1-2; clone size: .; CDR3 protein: CASSPGQGRFYGYTF; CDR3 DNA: TGTGCCAGCAGCCCGGGACAGGGAAGATTCTATGGCTACACCTTC
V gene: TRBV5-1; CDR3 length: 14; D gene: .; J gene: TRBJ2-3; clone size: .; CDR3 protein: CASSLARRPDTQYF; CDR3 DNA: TGCGCCAGCAGCTTGGCCCGGAGACCAGATACGCAGTATTTT
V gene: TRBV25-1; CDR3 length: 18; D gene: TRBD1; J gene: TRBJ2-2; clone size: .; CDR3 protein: CASSEPTGTGETYGELFF; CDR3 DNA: TGTGCCAGCAGTGAACCTACTGGGACAGGAGAAACATACGGGGAGCTGTTTTTT
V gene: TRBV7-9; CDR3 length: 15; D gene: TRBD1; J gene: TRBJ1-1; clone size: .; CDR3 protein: CASSPGQAKNTEAFF; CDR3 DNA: TGTGCCAGCAGCCCCGGACAGGCAAAGAACACTGAAGCTTTCTTT
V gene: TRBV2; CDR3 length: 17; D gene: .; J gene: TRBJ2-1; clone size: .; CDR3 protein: CASSEAKGLRSYNEQFF; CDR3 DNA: TGTGCCAGCAGTGAAGCCAAAGGACTTCGATCATACAATGAGCAGTTCTTC